This TCR beta chain was sequenced in a study of blood T cells in healthy people across ages. Study findings and constraints: Naive T cell percentage showed a strong correlation with the diversity of TCR beta. Diversity of TCR beta per million T cells declined in a roughly linear way with age.

The V gene lost 3 bases and the J gene lost 3 bases, with 14 bases spanning the gap. Looked up from germline, CDR1 is MDHEN and CDR2 is SYDVKM. This CDR3 is built from 16 residues. With a J-beta primer mix and a sample-barcoded 5' primer, a second PCR ran about 7 to 12 cycles. Every cDNA was tagged by a template-switch adaptor with 12 random nucleotides. Each CDR3 protein is one row after TCRdb ran MiXCR on the 5' RACE reads. The sample carries hundreds of thousands of distinct CDR3 sequences, 20% to 25% recorded once. A note on this clonotype: Its antigen is not known.

Sequencing was done on a sample of blood. The chain links TRBV28 to TRBJ2-2; D is unresolved. This receptor was obtained from a man between 70 and 80 years old in good health. The CDR3, as DNA: TGTGCCAGCAGTTTTAGGCTTAAGCAGGACACCGGGGAGCTGTTTTTT. Protein product: CASSFRLKQDTGELFF.